This T cell receptor (beta chain) is drawn from a study of cytomegalovirus exposure and HLA in healthy donors. The CDR3 consists of 16 residues. CDR1 and CDR2 (germline): SEHNR, FQNEAQ (reference sequence). In the case of this clone: Its antigen is unknown. The junction departs from germline at one end; a sequencing error may be responsible.

Whole-study findings and limits: In a later analysis, TCR beta V- and J-gene trimming was associated with a missense DCLRE1C variant. Presence/absence analyses rested on an assumption that sequencing depth was roughly uniform across donors. Most observed TCR sequences were rare, whereas some public TCRs were detected in many donors. In a later analysis, at a false discovery rate of 0.05, over 15,000 TCR beta sequences were associated with HLA alleles.

The primer mix had 60 Vbeta and 13 Jbeta primers. Profiled with immunoSEQ multiplex PCR; TCRdb holds only in-frame clones, not every one. The data show about 200,000 clones, around 75% seen once. The source is a male donor in good health and CMV-seropositive. Material: PBMCs. The rearrangement links TRBV7-9 to TRBJ2-2, with TRBD1 matching 9 bases. CDR3 DNA sequence: TGTTCCAGCAGCCCTACCGACAGGGGGGGCACCGGGGAGCTGTTTTTT. This gives the protein CSSSPTDRGGTGELFF.